The 21 T cell receptor beta chains below come from one sample, sequenced in a study of cytomegalovirus exposure and HLA in healthy donors. Primers for the PCR totalled 60 Vbeta and 13 Jbeta. Method: immunoSEQ multiplex PCR; TCRdb's copy keeps in-frame clones and lacks some. The table records 64,000 or so clones, 65% to 90% of them present only once. The specimen was PBMCs. These receptors originate from a female donor in good health and CMV-seronegative.

As concerns this clone: Other DNA sequences in the same sample also yield this CDR3. The V gene is TRBV7-9, the J gene TRBJ2-7, with TRBD2 matching over 10 bases. The CDR3 extends over 19 amino acids. Per the germline V gene, CDR1 is SEHNR and CDR2 is FQNEAQ (reference sequence). V was pared by 5 bases and J by 3 bases, with 19 bases of the junction left unmatched. The CDR3 DNA sequence: TGTGCCAGCAGCCCCAACCCGGGACTAGCGACCCCAAGTCTCTACGAGCAGTACTTC. Amino acid sequence: CASSPNPGLATPSLYEQYF.

The chain couples TRBV10-3 to TRBJ2-7, with 9 bases aligning to TRBD2. The CDR3 loop spans 15 amino acids. Germline loops: CDR1 ENHRY, CDR2 SYGVKD. Trimming removed 3 bases from V and 2 bases from J; junction bases left unmatched: 5. CDR3 coding DNA: TGTGCCATCAGTGATAGTAGCGGGGGACCCTACGAGCAGTACTTC. Protein: CAISDSSGGPYEQYF.

The chain joins TRBV10-1 to TRBJ1-1, with D uncertain. Germline V gene lookup returns CDR1 WNHNN and CDR2 SYGVQD (reference sequence). The CDR3 sequence is 13 residues long. V was shortened by 9 bases and J by 1 base, with 12 bases between the two germline ends. The CDR3 DNA is TGCGCCAGTCGACTCGGGAGGAACACTGAAGCTTTCTTT. It codes for CASRLGRNTEAFF.

This chain uses TRBV29-1 with TRBJ1-2, with a weak D call TRBD1 (5 bases). The CDR3 covers 15 residues. V lost 2 bases and J lost 0, with 13 bases in between. CDR1 and CDR2 from the germline V gene are SQVTM and ANQGSEA. The CDR3 region has the DNA TGCAGCGTTGAAAATGGGGCGCCGGCTAACTATGGCTACACCTTC. Protein: CSVENGAPANYGYTF.

This clone was counted only a few times. The chain carries TRBV5-1 and TRBJ1-4; D might be TRBD1 (5 bases). This CDR3 comprises 13 residues. V shed 4 bases and J shed 8 bases, with 12 bases lying between them. CDR1 SGHRS and CDR2 YFSETQ come from the germline V gene. CDR3 in amino acids: CASSPQGGEKLFF. CDR3 DNA sequence: TGCGCCAGCAGCCCCCAGGGAGGAGAAAAACTGTTTTTT.

The chain is built from TRBV7-2 and TRBJ2-7; 9 bases are shared with TRBD1. There are 17 residues in the CDR3. In germline, CDR1 is SGHTA, CDR2 FQGNSA. Unmatched junction bases numbered 12, after V lost 5 bases and J lost 1 base. CDR3 sequence reads: CASSSPGTGPGSYEQYF. In DNA form, the CDR3 reads TGTGCCAGCAGCAGTCCCGGGACAGGGCCCGGGTCCTACGAGCAGTACTTC.

The V gene is TRBV5-1, the J gene TRBJ2-7; 11 nucleotides match TRBD2. J gave up 2 bases and V 6 bases, and 7 bases lay outside the gene matches. Germline CDR1 is SGHRS and CDR2 is YFSETQ. The CDR3 runs 15 residues. DNA for the CDR3: TGCGCCAGCACTCCGACTAGCGGGGCTCCCTACGAGCAGTACTTC. It encodes CASTPTSGAPYEQYF.

This clone came up once. This chain connects TRBV5-4 to TRBJ2-2; possibly TRBD1 for D (5 bases). Germline CDR1 is SGHNT and CDR2 is YYREEE (reference sequence). The V end lost 1 base, the J end lost 4 bases, and 8 bases lay between the germline ends. CDR3 size: 14 residues. CDR3 bases: TGTGCCAGCAGCTTGAGCAGGGCCACCGGGGAGCTGTTTTTT. Its translation is CASSLSRATGELFF.

This clone has a single count. The chain employs TRBV5-1 and TRBJ1-2; D is undetermined. CDR1 SGHRS and CDR2 YFSETQ come from the germline V gene. V was cut by 4 bases and J by 1 base, with 14 bases left in between. The CDR3 loop spans 15 amino acids. The CDR3 here is CASSKGDSNNYGYTF. The CDR3 nucleotides are TGCGCCAGCAGCAAAGGAGATTCGAATAACTATGGCTACACCTTC.

The CDR3, as DNA: TGTGCCAGCACAGGCCCCATAGCGGGGGGGTACAATGAGCAGTTCTTC. Its protein is CASTGPIAGGYNEQFF. V and J are TRBV2 and TRBJ2-1, with TRBD2 identical over 11 bases. Germline V gene lookup returns CDR1 SNHLY and CDR2 FYNNEI. This CDR3 has 16 residues. The V segment lost 7 bases and the J segment 4 bases; nucleotides outside the gene matches: 9.

V gene TRBV14 combines with J gene TRBJ1-2; no firm D call. There are 13 residues in the CDR3. CDR1 SGHDN and CDR2 FVKESK come from the germline V gene. V was shortened by 0 bases and J by 8 bases, with 10 bases between the two germline ends. The CDR3 nucleotides read TGTGCCAGCAGCCAAGAGAGAGGGTGGGGCTACACCTTC. It yields the protein CASSQERGWGYTF.

V gene TRBV10-2 combines with J gene TRBJ2-1; D not certain. The CDR3 is 12 residues long. V lost 7 bases, J lost 9 bases, and 13 bases lay in between. The germline CDR1 and CDR2 sequences are WSHSY and SAAADI. The CDR3 protein is CASMLELGEQFF. The CDR3 DNA follows: TGCGCCAGCATGCTGGAGTTGGGTGAGCAGTTCTTC.

This sequence joins TRBV5-6 and TRBJ2-3, with 9 bases matching TRBD1. CDR3 length: 16 residues. Germline values: CDR1 SGHDT, CDR2 YYEEEE. With V trimmed by 0 bases and J by 7 bases, 9 bases remained unmatched. CDR3 DNA sequence: TGTGCCAGCAGCTTGGTGGACACAGGGGGCGCGAATACGCAGTATTTT. This translates into CASSLVDTGGANTQYF.

V is TRBV19 and J is TRBJ1-5, with D maybe TRBD1 (6 bases). The CDR3 runs to 14 residues. Germline V gene lookup returns CDR1 LNHDA and CDR2 SQIVND (reference sequence). Trimming removed 3 bases at V and 2 bases at J, with 8 bases between. The CDR3 is CASSISGGNQPQHF. Here the CDR3 DNA reads TGTGCCAGTAGTATTTCAGGGGGCAATCAGCCCCAGCATTTT.

CDR3 sequence: CASSSLFANYGYTF. Here the CDR3 DNA reads TGCGCCAGCAGCTCGTTGTTTGCTAACTATGGCTACACCTTC. The chain employs TRBV5-1 and TRBJ1-2; no definite D call. The length of the CDR3 is 14 residues. Deletions cut 3 bases from V and 0 bases from J, with 9 bases between. CDR1 is SGHRS and CDR2 is YFSETQ in the germline V gene. Combining the CDR3 with reference TRBV5-1 and TRBJ1-2 gives the whole variable domain KAGVTQTPRYLIKTRGQQVTLSCSPISGHRSVSWYQQTPGQGLQFLFEYFSETQRNKGNFPGRFSGRQFSNSRSEMNVSTLELGDSALYLCASSSLFANYGYTFGSGTRLTVV.

The chain recombines TRBV29-1 with TRBJ2-1; the D gene is possibly TRBD2 (5 bases). CDR3 size: 15 residues. Trimming removed 5 bases from V and 6 bases from J, with 20 bases in between. The V gene's germline CDR1 is SQVTM and CDR2 ANQGSEA. The CDR3 reads CSVRGWFSSPNEQFF. CDR3 bases: TGCAGCGTTAGAGGGTGGTTCTCATCCCCCAATGAGCAGTTCTTC.

About this clone itself: A read error may produce the germline difference seen at one junction end. CDR3 sequence: CSSSRDSAGYTF. CDR3 coding DNA: TGTTCCAGCAGCCGAGACTCCGCTGGCTACACCTTC. V is TRBV7-9 and J is TRBJ1-2; the D is unclear. This CDR3 is 12 amino acids long. CDR1 is SEHNR and CDR2 is FQNEAQ in the germline V gene (reference sequence).

The chain couples TRBV5-6 to TRBJ2-2; no clear D gene. This CDR3 spans 16 amino acids. The ends were cut back, 1 base at V and 5 bases at J, with 15 bases in the middle. CDR1 is SGHDT and CDR2 is YYEEEE in the germline V gene. The CDR3 reads CASSLPGLLRTGELFF. The DNA for the CDR3 is TGTGCCAGCAGCTTGCCCGGGTTATTAAGAACCGGGGAGCTGTTTTTT.

The gene calls are TRBV9 and TRBJ1-1; D ambiguous. Germline lookup yields CDR1 SGDLS and CDR2 YYNGEE. V was trimmed by 2 bases and J by 5 bases, leaving 10 bases between them. The CDR3 runs 13 residues. The chain's CDR3 is CASSVQVGTEAFF. CDR3 sequence (DNA): TGTGCCAGCAGCGTTCAGGTTGGTACTGAAGCTTTCTTT.

This clone was recorded a few times. The CDR3 bases are TGTGCCAGCAGCTTTGACAGGGGGCGCGAAGAGACCCAGTACTTC. This gives the protein CASSFDRGREETQYF. V usage is TRBV7-2 and J usage is TRBJ2-5, with 10 positions matching TRBD1. V lost 3 bases, J lost 3 bases, and 4 bases stayed unmatched. From germline, CDR1 is SGHTA and CDR2 FQGNSA. The CDR3 is 15 amino acids.

V gene TRBV7-9 combines with J gene TRBJ2-3; D is possibly TRBD2 (6 bases). The CDR3 is 13 residues long. V was pared by 5 bases and J by 14 bases, with 20 bases between. CDR1 is SEHNR, CDR2 FQNEAQ, per germline (reference sequence). CDR3 residues: CASSPTGRPPAYF. CDR3 DNA: TGTGCCAGCAGCCCCACTGGGAGGCCCCCTGCGTATTTT.